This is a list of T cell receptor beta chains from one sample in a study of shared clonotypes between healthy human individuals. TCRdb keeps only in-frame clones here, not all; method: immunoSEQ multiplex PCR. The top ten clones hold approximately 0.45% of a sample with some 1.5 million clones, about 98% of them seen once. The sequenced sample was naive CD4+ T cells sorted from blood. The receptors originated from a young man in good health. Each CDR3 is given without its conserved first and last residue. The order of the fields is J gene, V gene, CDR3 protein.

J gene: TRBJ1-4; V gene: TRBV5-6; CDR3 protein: ASSGDRVEKLF
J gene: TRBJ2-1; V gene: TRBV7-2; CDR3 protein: ASSFGLRWDSNFDEQF
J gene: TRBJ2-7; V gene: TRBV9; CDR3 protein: ASSAGRTGTYEQY
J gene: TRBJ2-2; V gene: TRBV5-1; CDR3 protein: ASSLVRQKVGELF
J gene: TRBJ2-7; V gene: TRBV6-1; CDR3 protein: ASSGIGVLEQY
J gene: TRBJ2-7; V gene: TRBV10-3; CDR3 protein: AISNRLAGGSYEQY
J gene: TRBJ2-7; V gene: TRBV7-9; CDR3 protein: ASSSQGASHLEQY
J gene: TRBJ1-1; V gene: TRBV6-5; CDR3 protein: ASSSGKNTEAF
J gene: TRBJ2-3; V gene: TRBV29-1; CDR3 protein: SATSGESTDTQY
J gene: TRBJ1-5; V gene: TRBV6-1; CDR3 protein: ASSPTGIGNQPQH
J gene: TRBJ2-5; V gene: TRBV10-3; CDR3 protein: AISEGGRGTQY
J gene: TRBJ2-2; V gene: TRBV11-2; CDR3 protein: ASSRRTSGRPIRTGELF
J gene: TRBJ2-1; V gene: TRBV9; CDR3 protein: ASSVSLAGVNNEQF
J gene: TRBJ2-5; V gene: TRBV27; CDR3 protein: ASRKTGSGGTQY
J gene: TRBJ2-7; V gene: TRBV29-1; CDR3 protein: SVGLPRGGYEQY
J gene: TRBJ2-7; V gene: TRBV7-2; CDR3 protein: ASEHRDYEQY